This T cell receptor beta chain was captured in a study of CD8 T cells in ankylosing spondylitis. Findings and limits, study-wide: Roughly 8 highly homologous variants made up a TCR beta motif, and this motif appeared characteristic of ankylosing spondylitis blood.

For TCR beta, libraries came from quantitative 5'-RACE with molecular barcodes. TCRdb recomputed calls from the 5' RACE reads with MiXCR, one row per CDR3 protein. The sample has hundreds of thousands of distinct CDR3 sequences; roughly a third are singletons. Remarks on this clonotype: Its target is not known.

The V gene end was trimmed by 6 bases and the J gene end by 5 bases; junction bases not matched to a gene: 7. There are 13 residues in the CDR3. The V gene's germline CDR1 is DFQATT and CDR2 SNEGSKA (reference sequence). The chain carries TRBV20-1 and TRBJ2-5; 9 nucleotides line up with TRBD2. The TCR comes from a male donor with ankylosing spondylitis or in good health (not recorded which). Sequencing input: blood, either unsorted or a sorted T cell fraction (not recorded which). The CDR3 DNA follows: TGCAGTGCCCCTGCGGGGGGGCGGGAGACCCAGTACTTC. Translation gives CSAPAGGRETQYF.